A selection of T cell receptor beta chains follows, all from one sample in a study of T cell responses to AZD1222 COVID-19 vaccine. Data came from immunoSEQ multiplex PCR; TCRdb stores just in-frame clones and leaves some out. The sample has roughly 260,000 clones; over 90% are singletons. Sequenced material: peripheral blood, taken on day 0 of AZD1222 vaccination. The receptors come from an adult in good health. The CDR3 runs from the conserved cysteine through the conserved F or W. The D gene is left open where the match is weak. Clone size is shown for a subset of rows, as once, few, many or a class of expanded clone.

V gene,J gene,clone size,D gene,CDR3 protein
TRBV6-1,TRBJ2-5,NA,NA,CASSETGGRETQYF
TRBV7-2,TRBJ2-7,NA,NA,CASSFKGDRAYEQYF
TRBV15,TRBJ2-1,NA,NA,CATRRGENEQFF
TRBV12-3/TRBV12-4,TRBJ1-1,NA,NA,CASSGYLGAEAFF
TRBV7-9,TRBJ1-5,NA,NA,CASSPGGRSNQPQHF
TRBV10-2,TRBJ2-7,NA,TRBD2,CASSGSGEIYEQYF
TRBV10-3,TRBJ2-5,NA,TRBD2,CAISESSLLAGDQETQYF
TRBV6-5,TRBJ2-7,NA,NA,CASSYSSWSPSYEQYF
TRBV11-1,TRBJ2-1,NA,NA,CASSSVRGRLEQFF
TRBV28,TRBJ2-5,NA,TRBD2,CASRPHIAGIGTQYF
TRBV5-5,TRBJ1-2,NA,NA,CASSLAWGDYGYTF
TRBV15,TRBJ1-2,NA,NA,CATSRTWRGGYTF
TRBV9,TRBJ2-3,NA,NA,CASSVSTRTDTQYF
TRBV2,TRBJ1-3,NA,NA,CASRYQGTPGNTIYF
TRBV5-1,TRBJ2-1,NA,NA,CASSTGTSEQFF
TRBV24-1,TRBJ1-1,NA,TRBD1,CATSESTGAEAFF
TRBV4-3,TRBJ2-1,few,NA,CASSQDFPSNYNEQFF
TRBV4-3,TRBJ2-1,NA,NA,CASSLLRAYGSEQFF
TRBV19,TRBJ1-2,once,TRBD1,CASSKDRGRNGYTF
TRBV3-1/TRBV3-2,TRBJ1-2,NA,TRBD1,CASSRTGTGGLGGYTF
TRBV7-8,TRBJ1-6,once,NA,CASSPQGLGLHF
TRBV5-1,TRBJ2-7,NA,NA,CASSLTHRGPDEQYF
TRBV4-1,TRBJ2-7,NA,NA,CASSQDPPTGVPYEQYF
TRBV7-3,TRBJ2-3,NA,TRBD2,CASSLTRTSPIDTQYF
TRBV23-1,TRBJ2-1,NA,TRBD1,CASSHSNRDRVNEQFF
TRBV7-2,TRBJ2-4,NA,TRBD1,CASSPRDRNIQYF
TRBV19,TRBJ2-1,NA,NA,CASSMDRRAGEQFF
TRBV15,TRBJ2-2,NA,NA,CATSGGASNTGELFF
TRBV29-1,TRBJ1-4,NA,NA,CSVEEGRGSEKLFF
TRBV5-1,TRBJ1-2,NA,TRBD1,CASSLDRGKGGYTF
TRBV5-1,TRBJ2-7,NA,NA,CASSARRAKGQYF
TRBV10-2,TRBJ1-3,NA,NA,CASTRQTGNTIYF
TRBV11-1,TRBJ2-5,once,TRBD1,CASSPRQGYWETQYF
TRBV7-3,TRBJ2-1,NA,NA,CASSLRGGSYNEQFF
TRBV5-1,TRBJ2-1,NA,TRBD2,CASSFYPGLAGGGEQFF
TRBV6-1,TRBJ1-5,NA,NA,CASSELPAVGFGGHQPQHF
TRBV18,TRBJ1-6,NA,NA,CASSPTDVDSPLHF
TRBV28,TRBJ2-1,NA,TRBD2,CASSLSGGANEQFF
TRBV2,TRBJ1-5,NA,NA,CASTPGLLGSPQHF
TRBV7-8,TRBJ1-6,NA,NA,CASSLLNSPLHF
TRBV28,TRBJ1-6,NA,TRBD1,CASIEGDRVISPLHF
TRBV21-1,TRBJ2-7,NA,NA,CASSKGTGSYEQYF
TRBV5-4,TRBJ1-6,NA,NA,CASSLRDSPLHF
TRBV7-9,TRBJ2-7,NA,TRBD2,CASSLGTSHDEQYF
TRBV2,TRBJ1-2,NA,NA,CATDQPPLQGTNYGYTF
TRBV5-4,TRBJ1-1,NA,NA,CASSWEGTRLGTEAFF
TRBV4-2,TRBJ2-1,NA,TRBD2,CASSQSLGLAGGGEQFF
TRBV19,TRBJ2-2,NA,NA,CASTMSTTGELFF
TRBV11-2,TRBJ2-7,NA,NA,CASTRTTYSYEQYF
TRBV5-6,TRBJ1-5,NA,NA,CASSAYRVNQPQHF
TRBV28,TRBJ2-7,once,NA,CASSPLIISGLSYEQYF
TRBV28,TRBJ2-7,NA,NA,CASSTGGGFYEQYF
TRBV6-5,TRBJ1-2,NA,NA,CASSQTGVPYGYTF